This T cell receptor (beta chain) originates from a study of blood T cell repertoires in COVID-19. Study details: Both acute and convalescent COVID-19 samples were obtained from the United States, Italy and Spain. T cells, B-cell-depleted T cells, or PBMCs supplied cDNA or gDNA.

This clone was counted between two and nine times. This CDR3 region has 14 residues. With V trimmed by 3 bases and J by 2 bases, 4 bases remained unmatched. From germline, CDR1 is SGDLS and CDR2 YYNGEE. Original handling: Nucleated cell counts were estimated from reference gene primer amplification. Clones were sequenced by immunoSEQ multiplex PCR, and TCRdb holds only the in-frame ones, with some missing. Clone size and V and J calls were adopted from that table, with D and trimming inferred from the DNA. The data hold 95,000 to 150,000 clones, with more than 60% observed a single time. The sequenced sample consisted of peripheral blood. The V and J genes are TRBV9 and TRBJ1-2, with 7 bases fitting TRBD1. This TCR derives from a woman in her 70s with acute or convalescent COVID-19. The CDR3 protein is CASSAQGVNYGYTF. CDR3 nucleotides: TGTGCCAGCAGCGCGCAGGGGGTGAACTATGGCTACACCTTC.